The 25 T cell receptor beta chains listed next were all sequenced from one sample in a study of OX40 agonist ivuxolimab in advanced cancers. Assay used: immunoSEQ multiplex PCR; TCRdb lists only in-frame clones, some missing. The sample shows around 47,000 clones, 75% to 85% of them seen only once. Source: CD4+ or CD8+ T cells sorted from blood, taken in a trial of the OX40 agonist ivuxolimab. The receptors here all came from an adult with an advanced solid tumor such as melanoma, head and neck, liver or kidney cancer.

J is TRBJ2-1 and V is TRBV5-4; 11 bases map to TRBD2. V lost 0 bases to trimming and J lost 7 bases; unmatched junction nucleotides: 3. The CDR3 contains 15 residues. Germline values: CDR1 SGHNT, CDR2 YYREEE (reference sequence). CDR3 coding DNA: TGTGCCAGCAGCTTGGTACTAGCGGGAGTAAATGAGCAGTTCTTC. Its protein is CASSLVLAGVNEQFF.

This clone was recorded a few times. V gene TRBV11-1 combines with J gene TRBJ1-1, with unresolved D. Germline V gives CDR1 SGHAT, CDR2 FQDESV (reference sequence). The CDR3 covers 11 residues. The ends were cut back, 4 bases at V and 11 bases at J, with 11 bases in the middle. Here the CDR3 DNA reads TGTGCCAGCAGCTCTTACCGAGAGGCTTTCTTT. Its translation: CASSSYREAFF.

This sequence joins TRBV7-2 and TRBJ1-2, with 7 bases fitting TRBD1. V dropped 5 bases and J dropped 2; count of bases not matched to a gene: 5. In germline, CDR1 is SGHTA, CDR2 FQGNSA. The CDR3 extends over 14 amino acids. Written as DNA, the CDR3 is TGTGCCAGCAGCCCTATGACAGGGAACTATGGCTACACCTTC. This sequence encodes CASSPMTGNYGYTF.

This clone showed up just once. The chain uses TRBV4-2 and TRBJ1-3; TRBD1 might be the D (6 bases). Germline V gene sequence: CDR1 LGHNA, CDR2 YNFKEQ. The CDR3 length is 16 residues. The V gene lost 1 base and the J gene lost 6 bases, with 16 bases spanning the gap. In DNA, the CDR3 is TGTGCCAGCAGCCAAGTCGGACAGCGAGGGGCAAACACCATATATTTT. Its translation is CASSQVGQRGANTIYF.

V and J are TRBV2 and TRBJ2-6, with D perhaps matching TRBD1 or TRBD2 (5 bases each). Germline V gene sequence: CDR1 SNHLY, CDR2 FYNNEI. The V end was cut by 4 bases, the J end by 1 base, with 14 bases between. The CDR3 covers 17 residues. The DNA for the CDR3 is TGTGCCAGCAGTGCTACGGGACCCGGATCTGGGGCCAACGTCCTGACTTTC. Protein sequence: CASSATGPGSGANVLTF.

J is TRBJ2-3 and V is TRBV6-5; maybe TRBD2 (7 bases). V lost 4 bases, J lost 9 bases, and 17 bases lay in between. The CDR3 spans 14 residues. Germline CDR1 reads MNHEY; CDR2 reads SVGAGI. In DNA, the CDR3 is TGTGCCAGCAGTTCGCGCGGGGGCTGGGGCACGCAGTATTTT. Its protein product is CASSSRGGWGTQYF.

The chain has TRBV14 and TRBJ1-5; no definite D call. Per the germline V gene, CDR1 is SGHDN and CDR2 is FVKESK. This CDR3 has 13 residues. The V end was cut by 0 bases, the J end by 14 bases, with 14 bases between. In DNA form, the CDR3 reads TGTGCCAGCAGCCAAGATCCATACGGGGAAAAGCATTTT. Translation gives CASSQDPYGEKHF. Combining the CDR3 with reference TRBV14 and TRBJ1-5 gives the whole variable domain EAGVTQFPSHSVIEKGQTVTLRCDPISGHDNLYWYRRVMGKEIKFLLHFVKESKQDESGMPNNRFLAERTGGTYSTLKVQPAELEDSGVYFCASSQDPYGEKHFGDGTRLSIL.

The chain employs TRBV7-8 and TRBJ1-6; TRBD1 matches at 8 bases. The length of the CDR3 is 16 residues. V lost 1 base and J lost 8; bases outside the gene matches: 7. Germline V gene lookup returns CDR1 SGHVS and CDR2 FQNEAQ. The CDR3 bases are TGTGCCAGCAGCTTAGAACGGGCAGGGGGCTATTCACCCCTCCACTTT. It translates to CASSLERAGGYSPLHF.

This chain joins TRBV5-1 and TRBJ2-5; possibly TRBD2 for D (6 bases). Trimming removed 0 bases at V and 0 bases at J, with 12 bases between. The CDR3 loop spans 16 amino acids. CDR1 and CDR2 from the germline V gene are SGHRS and YFSETQ. CDR3 residues: CASSLGPRGYQETQYF. The CDR3 DNA reads as TGCGCCAGCAGCTTGGGGCCACGGGGGTACCAAGAGACCCAGTACTTC.

V and J are TRBV5-4 and TRBJ2-7; maybe TRBD2 (6 bases). V was trimmed by 2 bases and J by 0 bases, leaving 15 bases between them. CDR3 size: 16 residues. CDR1 SGHNT and CDR2 YYREEE come from the germline V gene (reference sequence). CDR3 loop: CASSLKAGGSSYEQYF. CDR3 bases: TGTGCCAGCAGCTTAAAAGCGGGCGGATCCTCCTACGAGCAGTACTTC.

The gene calls are TRBV7-8 and TRBJ2-7, with D perhaps matching TRBD2 (6 bases). This CDR3 region has 14 residues. Germline assignment: CDR1 SGHVS and CDR2 FQNEAQ. The germline V and J ends were trimmed by 5 bases and 0 bases, with 11 bases remaining between them. The CDR3 nucleotides are TGTGCCAGCAGCCCCCGGGAGAGCTCCTACGAGCAGTACTTC. Its translation: CASSPRESSYEQYF.

V and J are TRBV7-8 and TRBJ2-2, with TRBD1 matching 7 bases. The CDR3 is 14 residues long. V was pared by 3 bases and J by 7 bases, with 5 bases of the junction left unmatched. Looked up from germline, CDR1 is SGHVS and CDR2 is FQNEAQ. CDR3 sequence: CASSFTGDGGELFF. CDR3 coding DNA: TGTGCCAGCAGCTTTACAGGGGACGGCGGGGAGCTGTTTTTT.

V is TRBV6-5 and J is TRBJ1-2; D uncertain. The CDR3 spans 13 residues. Trimming removed 0 bases at V and 8 bases at J, with 10 bases between. CDR1 and CDR2 (germline): MNHEY, SVGAGI. CDR3 protein: CASSYSGLEGYTF. CDR3 DNA sequence: TGTGCCAGCAGTTACTCAGGGTTAGAAGGCTACACCTTC.

The chain employs TRBV4-3 and TRBJ1-2; D might be TRBD1 (5 bases). V was clipped by 7 bases and J by 8 bases, with 20 bases between them. The CDR3 is 14 residues long. CDR1 is LGHNA and CDR2 is YSLEER in the germline V gene. The CDR3 region is CASNPTAFGGGYTF. CDR3 DNA sequence: TGCGCCAGCAACCCGACAGCCTTTGGGGGAGGCTACACCTTC.

The V and J genes are TRBV15 and TRBJ1-1, with no clear D. The CDR3 is 12 amino acids. V lost 0 bases and J lost 7, with 6 bases in between. Germline V lookup: CDR1 LNHNV, CDR2 YYDKDF (reference sequence). This CDR3 reads CATSRDHREAFF. The CDR3 DNA reads TGTGCCACCAGCAGAGACCACCGTGAAGCTTTCTTT. Using reference TRBV15 and TRBJ1-1 for the parts outside the CDR3, the full variable domain is DAMVIQNPRYQVTQFGKPVTLSCSQTLNHNVMYWYQQKSSQAPKLLFHYYDKDFNNEADTPDNFQSRRPNTSFCFLDIRSPGLGDTAMYLCATSRDHREAFFGQGTRLTVV.

This rearrangement joins TRBV7-2 to TRBJ2-1, with unresolved D. Trimming cost V 3 bases and J 9 bases, with 6 bases left between them. The germline V gene encodes CDR1 SGHTA and CDR2 FQGNSA. The CDR3 is 11 residues long. The CDR3 nucleotides read TGTGCCAGCAGCTTGTCGGGTGAGCAGTTCTTC. Translated: CASSLSGEQFF.

The chain is built from TRBV6-5 and TRBJ2-7; D may be TRBD2 (7 bases). V lost 6 bases and J 0 bases, leaving 15 bases between the germline ends. The CDR3 totals 15 residues. CDR1 is MNHEY and CDR2 is SVGAGI in the germline V gene. CDR3 amino acids: CASSRMRGLSYEQYF. The CDR3 nucleotides read TGTGCCAGCAGCCGAATGCGGGGGCTCTCCTACGAGCAGTACTTC.

The rearrangement links TRBV5-4 to TRBJ2-3; 10 nucleotides agree with TRBD2. Per germline, CDR1 SGHNT and CDR2 YYREEE (reference sequence). The CDR3 length is 17 residues. V gave up 4 bases and J gave up 5 bases; unmatched junction bases: 13. The chain's CDR3 is CASSPRASGGAKDTQYF. DNA of the CDR3: TGTGCCAGCAGCCCAAGAGCGAGCGGGGGGGCCAAAGATACGCAGTATTTT.

This chain links TRBV28 with TRBJ2-1; 9 bases fit TRBD2. J was trimmed by 7 bases and V by 0 bases; bases with no gene match: 16. The germline V gene has CDR1 MDHEN and CDR2 SYDVKM. The CDR3 contains 19 residues. The CDR3 coding sequence is TGTGCCAGCAGTTTATGGTGGGGCCCCGCGGGGGGGTCTAGGAATGAGCAGTTCTTC. This translates into CASSLWWGPAGGSRNEQFF.

Written as DNA, the CDR3 is TGTGCCAGCAGGGGCGGGTGGGACTATGGCTACACCTTC. Translation: CASRGGWDYGYTF. This chain links TRBV6-1 with TRBJ1-2, with D unresolved. Germline CDR1 and CDR2: MNHNS and SASEGT. V was trimmed by 6 bases and J by 3 bases, leaving 11 bases between them. This CDR3 is built from 13 residues.

This chain links TRBV4-3 with TRBJ2-2; no clear D gene. The CDR3 contains 14 residues. With 0 bases removed from V and 6 bases from J, the gap between germline ends came to 8 bases. Looked up from germline, CDR1 is LGHNA and CDR2 is YSLEER. Written as DNA, the CDR3 is TGCGCCAGCAGCCAAGAGGACGCTTCCGGGGAGCTGTTTTTT. Amino acid sequence: CASSQEDASGELFF.

The V and J genes are TRBV6-5 and TRBJ1-1; a possible D gene is TRBD1 (6 bases). CDR1 is MNHEY and CDR2 is SVGAGI in the germline V gene. Trimming took 6 bases from V and 6 from J, leaving 17 bases between them. The CDR3 has 14 amino acids. The CDR3 here is CASSDNPRQAEAFF. The CDR3 nucleotides are TGTGCCAGCAGCGACAACCCGCGACAGGCTGAAGCTTTCTTT.

The V gene is TRBV7-2, the J gene TRBJ1-1; a weak D match, TRBD1 (5 bases). The ends were cut back, 3 bases at V and 1 base at J, with 9 bases in the middle. The CDR3 spans 14 residues. The V gene's germline CDR1 is SGHTA and CDR2 FQGNSA. The CDR3 DNA reads TGTGCCAGCAGCTTGTTACAGGCGAACACTGAAGCTTTCTTT. As protein: CASSLLQANTEAFF.

The chain recombines TRBV19 with TRBJ2-1; a possible D gene is TRBD1 (6 bases). From germline, CDR1 is LNHDA and CDR2 SQIVND (reference sequence). V was trimmed by 3 bases and J by 10 bases, leaving 16 bases between them. The CDR3 has 14 residues. The CDR3: CASSIRAGQGEQFF. DNA of the CDR3: TGTGCCAGTAGTATTAGGGCGGGCCAGGGGGAGCAGTTCTTC.

This chain joins TRBV28 and TRBJ2-5; tentative D call: TRBD1 (6 bases). The J call may be faulty, since TRBJ2-7 better matches the DNA end. The CDR3 is made up of 14 amino acids. Germline loops: CDR1 MDHEN, CDR2 SYDVKM. The CDR3 loop reads CASSLPDRSHEQYF. The CDR3 nucleotides read TGTGCCAGCAGTTTACCCGACAGGTCTCACGAGCAGTACTTC.